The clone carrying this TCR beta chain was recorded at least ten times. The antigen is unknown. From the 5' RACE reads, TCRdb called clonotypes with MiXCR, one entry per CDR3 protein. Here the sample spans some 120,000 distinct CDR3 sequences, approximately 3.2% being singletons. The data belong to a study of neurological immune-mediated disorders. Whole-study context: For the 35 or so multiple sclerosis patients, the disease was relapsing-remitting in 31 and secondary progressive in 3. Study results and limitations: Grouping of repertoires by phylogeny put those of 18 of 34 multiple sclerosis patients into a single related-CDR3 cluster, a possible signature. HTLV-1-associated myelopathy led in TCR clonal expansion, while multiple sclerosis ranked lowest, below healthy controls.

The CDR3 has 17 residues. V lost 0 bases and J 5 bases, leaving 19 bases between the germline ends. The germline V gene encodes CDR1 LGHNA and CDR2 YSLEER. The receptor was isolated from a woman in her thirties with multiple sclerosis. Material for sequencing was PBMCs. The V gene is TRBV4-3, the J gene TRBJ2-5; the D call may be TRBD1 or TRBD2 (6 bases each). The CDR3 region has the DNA TGCGCCAGCAGCCAAGAAGGGGGTCGAACGGGGGCGGAGACCCAGTACTTC. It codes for CASSQEGGRTGAETQYF.